The 6 T cell receptor beta chains in this list originate from one sample, sequenced in a study of shared clonotypes between healthy human individuals. Sequencing used immunoSEQ multiplex PCR; TCRdb keeps in-frame clones, though not all of them. Altogether hundreds of thousands of clones are present, around 73% being singletons, with the ten largest covering 1.5% to 2%. Sequencing was performed on memory CD4+ T cells sorted from blood. Subset in this sample: CD45RA-negative fraction. Every receptor here comes from a woman younger than 45 in good health.

The chain has TRBV5-1 and TRBJ2-1; D is ambiguous. The length of the CDR3 is 13 residues. Trimming shortened V by 4 bases and J by 8 bases, and 13 bases separated the two germline ends. Germline V CDR1 and CDR2: SGHRS, YFSETQ. The CDR3 nucleotides are TGCGCCAGCAGCCGCGATTATCAGGATGAGCAGTTCTTC. Amino acids: CASSRDYQDEQFF.

The table lists this clone with a few counts. V is TRBV7-2 and J is TRBJ1-3; 8 bases agree with TRBD1. The CDR3 consists of 13 residues. Germline CDR1 SGHTA, CDR2 FQGNSA. J was trimmed by 8 bases and V by 5 bases; bases with no gene match: 5. CDR3 in amino acids: CASSADRGDTIYF. The CDR3 coding sequence is TGTGCCAGCAGCGCTGACAGGGGCGACACCATATATTTT.

The chain has TRBV10-3 and TRBJ1-1; weak D call: TRBD1 (6 bases). This CDR3 spans 14 amino acids. V dropped 4 bases and J dropped 6 bases, with 15 bases sitting between them. The germline V gene has CDR1 ENHRY and CDR2 SYGVKD. CDR3 coding DNA: TGTGCCATCAGTGGGTACGGGGGCCGAGCTGAAGCTTTCTTT. Its translation: CAISGYGGRAEAFF.

The CDR3 is CASTPDGTQMNTEAFF. Here the CDR3 DNA reads TGTGCCAGCACCCCGGACGGAACCCAGATGAACACTGAAGCTTTCTTT. This chain uses TRBV28 with TRBJ1-1, with D hard to call. V lost 7 bases and J lost 0, with 18 bases in between. Germline CDR1 and CDR2: MDHEN and SYDVKM. This CDR3 has 16 amino acids.

The genes are TRBV28 and TRBJ2-3, with 9 bases that match TRBD2. Germline V gene lookup returns CDR1 MDHEN and CDR2 SYDVKM. The J segment lost 7 bases and the V segment lost 4 bases, leaving 12 bases of the junction unmatched. The CDR3 covers 16 residues. CDR3 nucleotide sequence: TGTGCCAGCAGTTCCCCGGGCGGGAGGGGTAGTAATACGCAGTATTTT. The encoded protein is CASSSPGGRGSNTQYF.

The chain combines TRBV5-1 with TRBJ2-3; TRBD2 matches 9 bases. Looked up from germline, CDR1 is SGHRS and CDR2 is YFSETQ. This CDR3 has 15 residues. Trimming cost V 3 bases and J 3 bases; bases outside gene matches: 5. The CDR3 nucleotides are TGCGCCAGCAGCTCTAGCGGGACAACGACAGATACGCAGTATTTT. Translated, it gives CASSSSGTTTDTQYF.